This passage covers 17 T cell receptor beta chains from one sample sequenced in a study of blood T cell repertoires in COVID-19. Sequencing used immunoSEQ multiplex PCR; TCRdb keeps in-frame clones, though not all of them. The sample shows more than 200,000 clones, more than 85% of them seen only once. Sequenced: peripheral blood. The receptor set was obtained from a woman aged 55-70 years with COVID-19, enrolled during active disease.

This clone was observed once. The chain has TRBV2 and TRBJ1-6; 8 bases match TRBD1. J was trimmed by 9 bases and V by 8 bases; bases with no gene match: 3. CDR3 length: 12 amino acids. Germline-derived CDR1 and CDR2 are SNHLY and FYNNEI. The CDR3 here is CASGQGSSPLHF. As DNA, the CDR3 is TGTGCCAGCGGACAGGGAAGTTCACCCCTCCACTTT. Full variable domain (outside the CDR3, taken from reference TRBV2 and TRBJ1-6): EPEVTQTPSHQVTQMGQEVILRCVPISNHLYFYWYRQILGQKVEFLVSFYNNEISEKSEIFDDQFSVERPDGSNFTLKIRSTKLEDSAMYFCASGQGSSPLHFGNGTRLTVT.

The V and J genes are TRBV19 and TRBJ2-7; 13 bases line up with TRBD2. With V trimmed by 0 bases and J by 3 bases, 5 bases remained unmatched. Germline CDR1 and CDR2: LNHDA and SQIVND (reference sequence). This CDR3 is built from 17 residues. CDR3 amino acids: CASSIDSGLAGFYEQYF. DNA of the CDR3: TGTGCCAGTAGTATAGATTCGGGACTAGCGGGATTCTACGAGCAGTACTTC.

This chain uses TRBV5-1 with TRBJ1-2; D not resolved. Trimming shortened V by 0 bases and J by 0 bases, and 9 bases separated the two germline ends. CDR3 length equals 15 residues. Germline-derived CDR1 and CDR2 are SGHRS and YFSETQ. The CDR3 loop reads CASSLDSKSNYGYTF. The CDR3 DNA is TGCGCCAGCAGCTTGGATTCCAAATCTAACTATGGCTACACCTTC.

The CDR3 protein is CASSLGWAQETQYF. CDR3 in DNA: TGTGCCAGCAGCTTGGGGTGGGCTCAAGAGACCCAGTACTTC. The chain is built from TRBV5-5 and TRBJ2-5, with D unresolved. With 0 bases removed from V and 2 bases from J, the gap between germline ends came to 8 bases. This CDR3 comprises 14 residues. CDR1 and CDR2 (germline): SGHKS, YYEKEE (reference sequence).

The chain links TRBV7-6 to TRBJ2-1; 9 bases line up with TRBD2. The V and J ends lost 5 bases and 0 bases, in that order; junction bases with no gene match: 14. The CDR3 totals 19 residues. Germline V gene data show CDR1 as SGHVS and CDR2 as FNYEAQ. The CDR3 region has the DNA TGTGCCAGCAGCCCCGCGACTAGCGGAGTGGGATACTCCTACAATGAGCAGTTCTTC. Protein sequence: CASSPATSGVGYSYNEQFF.

This chain links TRBV7-6 with TRBJ1-1; D gene ambiguous. Per the germline V gene, CDR1 is SGHVS and CDR2 is FNYEAQ. CDR3 length equals 15 residues. Deletions cut 1 base from V and 3 bases from J, with 12 bases between. The CDR3 DNA is TGTGCCAGCAGCTTAGGGGCGGGCGGTGACACTGAAGCTTTCTTT. It yields the protein CASSLGAGGDTEAFF.

This clone has just a few counts. The V gene is TRBV7-9, the J gene TRBJ1-1; 10 bases match TRBD1. Germline V gives CDR1 SEHNR, CDR2 FQNEAQ (reference sequence). Trimming at V came to 4 bases and at J to 5 bases, leaving 10 bases not matched to a gene. This CDR3 contains 16 residues. CDR3 residues: CASSSLTRTGGTEAFF. Here the CDR3 DNA reads TGTGCCAGCAGCTCCCTAACTCGGACAGGGGGGACTGAAGCTTTCTTT.

The chain uses TRBV5-4 and TRBJ2-1, with D tentatively TRBD1 (5 bases). Trimming cost V 4 bases and J 9 bases, with 20 bases left between them. This CDR3 is built from 15 residues. CDR1 is SGHNT, CDR2 YYREEE, per germline (reference sequence). For the CDR3, the DNA is TGTGCCAGCAGCGACAGCCGGGTTGACCGTGGTGAGCAGTTCTTC. It specifies CASSDSRVDRGEQFF.

This rearrangement joins TRBV6-1 to TRBJ2-6; D is possibly TRBD1 (6 bases). This CDR3 contains 15 residues. CDR1 is MNHNS and CDR2 is SASEGT in the germline V gene. Trimming left V 5 bases short and J 2 bases short, with 10 bases between. In nucleotides, the CDR3 is TGTGCCAGCAGTTTTGGGACAACTGGGGCCAACGTCCTGACTTTC. Translation: CASSFGTTGANVLTF.

J is TRBJ2-5 and V is TRBV29-1, with D perhaps matching TRBD2 (5 bases). Germline CDR1 and CDR2: SQVTM and ANQGSEA. This CDR3 is 13 amino acids long. V was cut by 7 bases and J by 7 bases, with 19 bases left in between. Here the CDR3 DNA reads TGCAGCGCCAAGGCGCGGTTAGAGGGGACCCAGTACTTC. Protein product: CSAKARLEGTQYF.

The chain recombines TRBV5-1 with TRBJ2-2, with 7 bases identical to TRBD1. The CDR3 is made up of 14 amino acids. Trimming took 6 bases from V and 2 from J; bases not matched to a gene: 4. The germline gives CDR1 SGHRS, CDR2 YFSETQ. The CDR3 is CASTAGGNTGELFF. In nucleotides, the CDR3 is TGCGCCAGCACAGCAGGGGGTAACACCGGGGAGCTGTTTTTT.

The genes are TRBV7-2 and TRBJ2-7, with unresolved D. The CDR3 length is 16 residues. The ends were cut back, 0 bases at V and 3 bases at J, with 15 bases in the middle. Germline CDR1 is SGHTA and CDR2 is FQGNSA. The CDR3 here is CASSLAATPRGYEQYF. The DNA of the CDR3 is TGTGCCAGCAGCTTAGCGGCGACCCCACGCGGCTACGAGCAGTACTTC.

This clone showed up just once. The gene calls are TRBV19 and TRBJ2-5; a possible D gene is TRBD1 (6 bases). Per the germline V gene, CDR1 is LNHDA and CDR2 is SQIVND (reference sequence). The CDR3 runs 13 residues. The V gene lost 10 bases and the J gene lost 4 bases, with 16 bases spanning the gap. The CDR3 protein is CATTQGVGETQYF. CDR3 in DNA: TGTGCCACCACACAGGGAGTCGGAGAGACCCAGTACTTC.

The chain has TRBV5-1 and TRBJ2-1, with a possible D match to TRBD2 (5 bases). Per the germline V gene, CDR1 is SGHRS and CDR2 is YFSETQ. The length of the CDR3 is 15 residues. V lost 6 bases to trimming and J lost 4 bases, with 17 bases between them. DNA for the CDR3: TGCGCCAGCACACTGGAAGGAGGCCGGTACAATGAGCAGTTCTTC. Translation: CASTLEGGRYNEQFF.

CDR3 sequence (DNA): TGTGCCAGCAGCTCCCGACAAGGGGAACCCTCCTACGAGCAGTACTTC. The encoded protein is CASSSRQGEPSYEQYF. The chain has TRBV7-9 and TRBJ2-7; D is perhaps TRBD1 (5 bases). The CDR3 contains 16 residues. CDR1 SEHNR and CDR2 FQNEAQ come from the germline V gene (reference sequence). Trimming removed 4 bases from V and 0 bases from J, with 16 bases in between.

This chain connects TRBV4-2 to TRBJ2-2, with D maybe TRBD2 (5 bases). In germline, CDR1 is LGHNA, CDR2 YNFKEQ. Deletions cut 3 bases from V and 5 bases from J, with 13 bases between. This CDR3 spans 15 amino acids. CDR3 amino acids: CASSQEETGTGELFF. The CDR3 DNA reads TGTGCCAGCAGCCAGGAGGAGACGGGGACCGGGGAGCTGTTTTTT.

This rearrangement joins TRBV6-5 to TRBJ2-1, with TRBD2 matching over 12 bases. Germline loops: CDR1 MNHEY, CDR2 SVGAGI. The CDR3 is 14 amino acids. V lost 7 bases and J lost 10; bases outside the gene matches: 8. DNA for the CDR3: TGTGCCAGCACAGGGACTAGCGGGCCCGGGGAGCAGTTCTTC. It codes for CASTGTSGPGEQFF.